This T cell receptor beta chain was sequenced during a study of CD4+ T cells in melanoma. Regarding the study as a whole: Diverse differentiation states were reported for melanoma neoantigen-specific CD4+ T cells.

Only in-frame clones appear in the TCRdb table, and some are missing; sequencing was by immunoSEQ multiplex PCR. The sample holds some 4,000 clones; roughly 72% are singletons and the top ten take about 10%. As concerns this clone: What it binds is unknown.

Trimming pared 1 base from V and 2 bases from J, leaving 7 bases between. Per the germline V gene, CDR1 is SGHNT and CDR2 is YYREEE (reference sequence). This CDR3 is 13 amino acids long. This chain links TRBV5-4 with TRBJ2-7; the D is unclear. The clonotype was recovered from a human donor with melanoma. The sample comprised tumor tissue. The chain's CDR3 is CASSLHNTYEQYF. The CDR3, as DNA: TGTGCCAGCAGCTTGCATAATACCTACGAGCAGTACTTC.